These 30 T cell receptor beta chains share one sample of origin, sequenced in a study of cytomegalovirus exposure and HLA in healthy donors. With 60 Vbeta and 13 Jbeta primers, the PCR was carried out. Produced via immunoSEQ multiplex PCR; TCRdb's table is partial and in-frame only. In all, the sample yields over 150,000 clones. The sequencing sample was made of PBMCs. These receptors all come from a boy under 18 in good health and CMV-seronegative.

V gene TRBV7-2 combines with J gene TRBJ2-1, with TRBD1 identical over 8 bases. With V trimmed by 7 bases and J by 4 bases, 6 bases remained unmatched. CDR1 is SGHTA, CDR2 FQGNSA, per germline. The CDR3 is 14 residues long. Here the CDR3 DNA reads TGTGCCAGCAACCCGACAGGGGAATACAATGAGCAGTTCTTC. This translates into CASNPTGEYNEQFF.

DNA for the CDR3: TGTGCCAGCAGGAGCCAAAGGACTAGCGCTACCTACGAGCAGTACTTC. It translates to CASRSQRTSATYEQYF. The genes are TRBV7-8 and TRBJ2-7; the match to TRBD2 covers 9 bases. This CDR3 region has 16 residues. V lost 6 bases to trimming and J lost 2 bases; unmatched junction nucleotides: 11. Germline V gives CDR1 SGHVS, CDR2 FQNEAQ.

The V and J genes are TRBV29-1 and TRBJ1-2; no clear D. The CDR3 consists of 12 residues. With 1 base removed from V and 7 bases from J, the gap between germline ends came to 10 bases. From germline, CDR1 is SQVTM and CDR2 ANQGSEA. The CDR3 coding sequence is TGCAGCGTTGAAGGCACATTTGGTGGCTACACCTTC. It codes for CSVEGTFGGYTF.

The CDR3 DNA follows: TGTGCCAGCAGCCCTCAATCGGACAGGGAAAACACCGGGGAGCTGTTTTTT. Amino acid sequence: CASSPQSDRENTGELFF. The genes are TRBV5-6 and TRBJ2-2; 8 bases fit TRBD1. The CDR3 consists of 17 residues. Germline CDR1 is SGHDT and CDR2 is YYEEEE. V gave up 4 bases and J gave up 2 bases; unmatched junction bases: 10.

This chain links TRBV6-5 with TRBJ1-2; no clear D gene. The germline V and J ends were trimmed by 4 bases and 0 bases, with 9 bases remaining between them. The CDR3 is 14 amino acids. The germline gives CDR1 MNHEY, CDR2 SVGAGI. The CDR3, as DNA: TGTGCCAGCAGTTTCAGAGAGGCTAACTATGGCTACACCTTC. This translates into CASSFREANYGYTF.

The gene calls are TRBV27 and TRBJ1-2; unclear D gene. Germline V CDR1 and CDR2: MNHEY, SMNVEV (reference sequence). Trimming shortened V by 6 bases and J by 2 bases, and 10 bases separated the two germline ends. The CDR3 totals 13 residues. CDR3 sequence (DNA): TGTGCCAGCAGATTTCGGGAAAACTATGGCTACACCTTC. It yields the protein CASRFRENYGYTF.

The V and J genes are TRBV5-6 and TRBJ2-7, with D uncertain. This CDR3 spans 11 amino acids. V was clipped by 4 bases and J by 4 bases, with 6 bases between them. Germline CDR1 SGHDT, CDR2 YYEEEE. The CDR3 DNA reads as TGTGCCAGCAGCCAAGCTTACGAGCAGTACTTC. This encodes CASSQAYEQYF. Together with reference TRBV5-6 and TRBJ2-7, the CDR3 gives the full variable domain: DAGVTQSPTHLIKTRGQQVTLRCSPKSGHDTVSWYQQALGQGPQFIFQYYEEEERQRGNFPDRFSGHQFPNYSSELNVNALLLGDSALYLCASSQAYEQYFGPGTRLTVT.

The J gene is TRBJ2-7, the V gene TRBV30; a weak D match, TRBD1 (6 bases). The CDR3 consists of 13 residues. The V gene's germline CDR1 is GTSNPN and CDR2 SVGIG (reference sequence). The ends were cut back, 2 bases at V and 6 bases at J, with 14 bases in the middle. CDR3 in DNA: TGTGCCTGGAGTAACTTTAGAGGGGGCGAGCAGTACTTC. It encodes CAWSNFRGGEQYF.

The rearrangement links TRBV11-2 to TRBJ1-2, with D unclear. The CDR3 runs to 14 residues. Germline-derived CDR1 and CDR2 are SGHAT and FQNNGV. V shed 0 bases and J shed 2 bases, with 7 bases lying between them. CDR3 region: CASSLDVRNYGYTF. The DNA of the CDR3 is TGTGCCAGCAGCTTAGATGTGCGGAACTATGGCTACACCTTC.

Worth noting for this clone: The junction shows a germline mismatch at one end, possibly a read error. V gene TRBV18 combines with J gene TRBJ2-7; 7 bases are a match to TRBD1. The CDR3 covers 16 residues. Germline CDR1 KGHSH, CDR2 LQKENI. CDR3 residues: CASSSKDRVFSYGQYF. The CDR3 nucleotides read TGTGCCAGCTCGTCTAAAGACAGGGTATTCTCCTACGGGCAGTACTTC.

The CDR3 spells CASSPTARDRGTEQFF. CDR3 DNA sequence: TGTGCCAGCAGTCCTACTGCCCGGGACAGGGGAACTGAGCAGTTCTTC. J is TRBJ2-1 and V is TRBV27, with TRBD1 matching over 10 bases. In germline, CDR1 is MNHEY, CDR2 SMNVEV (reference sequence). The V segment lost 5 bases and the J segment 9 bases; nucleotides outside the gene matches: 13. This CDR3 is built from 16 residues.

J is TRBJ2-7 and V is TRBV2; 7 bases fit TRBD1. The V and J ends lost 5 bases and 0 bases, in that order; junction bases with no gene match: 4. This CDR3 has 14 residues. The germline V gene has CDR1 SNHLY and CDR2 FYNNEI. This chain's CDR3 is CASSKDRASYEQYF. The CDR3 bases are TGTGCCAGCAGTAAAGACAGGGCCTCCTACGAGCAGTACTTC.

CDR3: CASSHRGGSVQYF. CDR3 bases: TGTGCCAGCAGCCACAGGGGGGGGAGTGTGCAGTACTTC. The chain combines TRBV5-4 with TRBJ2-7; TRBD1 is a possible D gene (8 bases). There are 13 residues in the CDR3. Trimming left V 4 bases short and J 9 bases short, with 17 bases between. Germline V CDR1 and CDR2: SGHNT, YYREEE (reference sequence).

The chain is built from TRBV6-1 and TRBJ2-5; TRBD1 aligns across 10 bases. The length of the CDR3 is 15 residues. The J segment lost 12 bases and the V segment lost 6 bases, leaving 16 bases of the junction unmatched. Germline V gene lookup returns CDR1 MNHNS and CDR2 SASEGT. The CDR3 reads CASRKGGTGARGEYF. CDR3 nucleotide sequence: TGTGCCAGCAGAAAGGGGGGGACAGGGGCCCGGGGTGAGTACTTC.

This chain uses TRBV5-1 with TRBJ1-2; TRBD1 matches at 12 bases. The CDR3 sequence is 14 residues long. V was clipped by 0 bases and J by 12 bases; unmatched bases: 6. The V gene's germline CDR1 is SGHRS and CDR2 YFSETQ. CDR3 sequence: CASSLGDRGLYDTF. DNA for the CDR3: TGCGCCAGCAGCTTGGGGGACAGGGGGCTGTATGACACCTTC.

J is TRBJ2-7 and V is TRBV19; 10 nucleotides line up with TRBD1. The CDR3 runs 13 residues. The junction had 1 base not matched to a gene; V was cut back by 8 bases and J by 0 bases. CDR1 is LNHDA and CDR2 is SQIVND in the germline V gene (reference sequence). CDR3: CASGQGDSYEQYF. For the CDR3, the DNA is TGTGCCAGTGGACAGGGGGACTCCTACGAGCAGTACTTC.

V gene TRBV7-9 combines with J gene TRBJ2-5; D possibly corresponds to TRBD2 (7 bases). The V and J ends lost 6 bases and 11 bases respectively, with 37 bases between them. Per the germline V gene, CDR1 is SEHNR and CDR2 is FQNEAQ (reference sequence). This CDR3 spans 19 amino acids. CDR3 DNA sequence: TGTGCCAGCAGGAGAGAGCGGGACAAAAAGCGGTACCCATGTGGGGAGCAGTACTTC. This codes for CASRRERDKKRYPCGEQYF. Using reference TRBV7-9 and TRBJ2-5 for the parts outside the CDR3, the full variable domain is DTGVSQNPRHKITKRGQNVTFRCDPISEHNRLYWYRQTLGQGPEFLTYFQNEAQLEKSRLLSDRFSAERPKGSFSTLEIQRTEQGDSAMYLCASRRERDKKRYPCGEQYFGPGTRLLVL.

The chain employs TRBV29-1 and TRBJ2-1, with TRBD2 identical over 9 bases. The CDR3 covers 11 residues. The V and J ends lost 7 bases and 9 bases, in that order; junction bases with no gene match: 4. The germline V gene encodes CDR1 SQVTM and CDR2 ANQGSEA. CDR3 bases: TGCAGCGGGACTAGCGTCGGTGAGCAGTTCTTC. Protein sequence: CSGTSVGEQFF.

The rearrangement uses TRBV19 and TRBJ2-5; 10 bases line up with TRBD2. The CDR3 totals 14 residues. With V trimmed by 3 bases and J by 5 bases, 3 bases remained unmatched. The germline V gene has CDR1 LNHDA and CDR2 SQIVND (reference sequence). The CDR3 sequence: CASSIRTSGETQYF. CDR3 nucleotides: TGTGCCAGTAGTATTCGGACTAGCGGTGAGACCCAGTACTTC.

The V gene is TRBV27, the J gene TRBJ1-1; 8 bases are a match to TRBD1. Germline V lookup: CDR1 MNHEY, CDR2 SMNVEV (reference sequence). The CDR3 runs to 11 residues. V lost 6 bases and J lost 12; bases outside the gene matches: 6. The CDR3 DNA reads TGTGCCAGCAGGGGGGACAGGAGGACTTTCTTT. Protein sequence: CASRGDRRTFF.

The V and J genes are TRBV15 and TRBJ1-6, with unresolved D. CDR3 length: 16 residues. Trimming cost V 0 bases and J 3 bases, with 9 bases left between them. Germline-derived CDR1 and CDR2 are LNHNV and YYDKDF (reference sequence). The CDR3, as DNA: TGTGCCACCAGCAGAGAGATCACGGGCTATAATTCACCCCTCCACTTT. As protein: CATSREITGYNSPLHF.

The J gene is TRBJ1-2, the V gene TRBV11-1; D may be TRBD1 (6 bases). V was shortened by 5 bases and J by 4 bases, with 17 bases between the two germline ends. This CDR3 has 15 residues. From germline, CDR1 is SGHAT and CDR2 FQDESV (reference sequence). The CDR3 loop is CASSLRGGVGYGYTF. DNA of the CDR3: TGTGCCAGCAGCCTCAGGGGCGGCGTGGGCTATGGCTACACCTTC.

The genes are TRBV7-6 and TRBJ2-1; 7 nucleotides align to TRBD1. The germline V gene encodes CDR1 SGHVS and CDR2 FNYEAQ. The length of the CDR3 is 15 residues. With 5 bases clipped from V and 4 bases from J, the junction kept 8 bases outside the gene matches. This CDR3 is CASSPGTVRYNEQFF. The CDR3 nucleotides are TGTGCCAGCAGCCCCGGGACAGTCCGTTACAATGAGCAGTTCTTC.

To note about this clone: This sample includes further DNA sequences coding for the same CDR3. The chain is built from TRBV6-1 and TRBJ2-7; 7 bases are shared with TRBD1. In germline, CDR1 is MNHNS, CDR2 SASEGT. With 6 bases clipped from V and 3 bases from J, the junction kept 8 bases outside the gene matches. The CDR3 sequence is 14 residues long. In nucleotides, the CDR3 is TGTGCCAGCAGGGCCCAGGGACAGATCTACGAGCAGTACTTC. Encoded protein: CASRAQGQIYEQYF.

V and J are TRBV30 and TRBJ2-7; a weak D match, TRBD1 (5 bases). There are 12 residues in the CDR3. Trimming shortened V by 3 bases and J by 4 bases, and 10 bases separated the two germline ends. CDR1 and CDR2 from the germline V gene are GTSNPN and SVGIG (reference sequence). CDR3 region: CAWSETGYEQYF. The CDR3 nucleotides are TGTGCCTGGAGCGAAACAGGTTACGAGCAGTACTTC.

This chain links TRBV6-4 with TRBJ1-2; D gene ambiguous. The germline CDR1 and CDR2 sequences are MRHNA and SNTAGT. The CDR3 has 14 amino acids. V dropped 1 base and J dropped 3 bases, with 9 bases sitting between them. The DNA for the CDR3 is TGTGCCAGCAGTGACTTCTGGGCTTACTATGGCTACACCTTC. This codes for CASSDFWAYYGYTF.

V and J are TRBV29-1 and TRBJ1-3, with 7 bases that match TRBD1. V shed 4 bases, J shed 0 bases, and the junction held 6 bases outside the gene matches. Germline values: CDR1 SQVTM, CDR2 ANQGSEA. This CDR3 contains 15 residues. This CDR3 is CSVVPTGSSGNTIYF. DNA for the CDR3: TGCAGCGTTGTCCCGACAGGGAGCTCTGGAAACACCATATATTTT.

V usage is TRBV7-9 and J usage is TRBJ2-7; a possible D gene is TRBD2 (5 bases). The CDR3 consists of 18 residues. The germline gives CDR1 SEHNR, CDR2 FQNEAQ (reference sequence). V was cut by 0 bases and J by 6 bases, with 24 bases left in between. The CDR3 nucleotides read TGTGCCAGCAGCTTAGCTCGAGGGATAGGGCCATCTCGGGGCGAGCAGTACTTC. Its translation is CASSLARGIGPSRGEQYF.

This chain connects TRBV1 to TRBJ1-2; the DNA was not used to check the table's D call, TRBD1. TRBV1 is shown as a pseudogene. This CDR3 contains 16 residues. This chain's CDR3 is CTSRTFLQGKAYGYTF. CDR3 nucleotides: TGCACCAGCAGAACCTTCCTACAGGGAAAGGCGTATGGCTACACCTTC.

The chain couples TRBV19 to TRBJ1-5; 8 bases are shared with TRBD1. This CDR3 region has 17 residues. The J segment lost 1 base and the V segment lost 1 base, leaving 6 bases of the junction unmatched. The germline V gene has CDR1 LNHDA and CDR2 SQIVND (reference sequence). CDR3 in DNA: TGTGCCAGTAGTATAGGCCGACAGGGGCGGAGCAATCAGCCCCAGCATTTT. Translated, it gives CASSIGRQGRSNQPQHF.